This T cell receptor (beta chain) was observed in a study of immune cell composition in non-small cell lung cancer. The germline gives CDR1 KGHSH, CDR2 LQKENI. Trimming took 3 bases from V and 4 from J; bases not matched to a gene: 5. The CDR3 loop spans 14 amino acids. Normal lung sampling was at least 3 cm from the tumour, as distant as possible. The table came from immunoSEQ multiplex PCR; TCRdb's copy has only in-frame clones and leaves some out. In the table there are some 3,000 clones, 70% to 85% of which are singletons. The source is a human donor with non-small cell lung cancer. Sequencing was performed on non-adjacent lung tissue. V is TRBV18 and J is TRBJ1-2; TRBD1 matches at 7 bases. The CDR3 spells CASSPATGFYGYTF. The CDR3 nucleotides read TGTGCCAGCTCACCCGCGACAGGGTTCTATGGCTACACCTTC.